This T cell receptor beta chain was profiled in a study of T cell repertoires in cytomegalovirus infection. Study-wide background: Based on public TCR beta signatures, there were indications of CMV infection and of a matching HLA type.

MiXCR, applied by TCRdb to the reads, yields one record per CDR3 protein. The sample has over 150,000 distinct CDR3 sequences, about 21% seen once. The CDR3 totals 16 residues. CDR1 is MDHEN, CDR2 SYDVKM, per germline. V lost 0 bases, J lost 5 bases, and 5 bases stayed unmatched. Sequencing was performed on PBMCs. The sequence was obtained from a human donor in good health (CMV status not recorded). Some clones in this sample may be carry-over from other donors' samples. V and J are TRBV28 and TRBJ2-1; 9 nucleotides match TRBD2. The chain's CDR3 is CASSLWAGGPDNEQFF. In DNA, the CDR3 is TGTGCCAGCAGTTTATGGGCGGGAGGGCCTGACAATGAGCAGTTCTTC.